The TCR beta chain described here comes from a study of cytomegalovirus exposure and HLA in healthy donors. PCR employed 60 Vbeta and 13 Jbeta primers. Generated by immunoSEQ multiplex PCR, the TCRdb table keeps only in-frame clones and is missing some. The repertoire holds more than 80,000 clones, around 64% seen once, with 3.2% in the top ten. The CDR3 loop spans 13 amino acids. V dropped 7 bases and J dropped 4 bases, with 13 bases sitting between them. Germline V gene data show CDR1 as LNHDA and CDR2 as SQIVND (reference sequence). The V call is TRBV19, the J call TRBJ1-1; D possibly corresponds to TRBD1 (6 bases). Sequencing used PBMCs. The TCR sequence derives from a man aged 60 to 75 in good health and CMV-seronegative. CDR3 protein: CASNPTGVTEAFF. The CDR3 region has the DNA TGTGCCAGTAACCCGACAGGTGTCACTGAAGCTTTCTTT.